This T cell receptor beta chain was identified in a study of PD-L1 blockade in urothelial cancer. This clone was observed a few times. Its specificity is not known. Every PCR was spiked with synthetic TCR analog templates. Repertoires were generated with immunoSEQ multiplex PCR, while TCRdb's copy carries only in-frame clones and drops some. The profile shows fewer than 30,000 clones, around 84% of them singletons. Time point specified: peripheral blood 6 weeks after treatment start. From germline, CDR1 is SGHRS and CDR2 YFSETQ. The CDR3 runs 15 residues. Trimming left V 0 bases short and J 9 bases short, with 16 bases between. Study findings and constraints: Expansion of tumor-associated blood clones at 3 weeks was greater in durable-benefit patients.

The sequenced sample was PBMCs, obtained around atezolizumab (anti-PD-L1) treatment. V gene TRBV5-1 combines with J gene TRBJ2-1; TRBD2 might be the D (5 bases). The sequence was obtained from an older man with urothelial cancer. As DNA, the CDR3 is TGCGCCAGCAGCTTGGAGGGCCGGAGGCTTGGTGAGCAGTTCTTC. Protein sequence: CASSLEGRRLGEQFF.